The clone carrying this T cell receptor (beta chain) was found a few times. Its specificity is not known. V shed 1 base and J 4 bases; nucleotides not matched to a gene: 11. Germline V gene sequence: CDR1 SGHVS, CDR2 FNYEAQ. The length of the CDR3 is 17 residues. This specimen belongs to a study of T cells in Graves' hyperthyroidism and ophthalmopathy. Whole-study findings and limits: Most clonotypes expanded in thyroid above 0.001 were likewise present in blood. Ophthalmopathy was told apart from stable hyperthyroidism by a 13 V-J model.

There were TCR beta CDR3 regions amplified from RNA transcripts. Primed by the HTBI set, a first-round RT-PCR was run on the TCR CDR3. MiXCR, run by TCRdb on the multiplex PCR reads, gives a single entry per CDR3 protein. The sample lists under 400,000 distinct CDR3 sequences; about a sixth were seen once. The chain recombines TRBV7-6 with TRBJ2-5; TRBD2 matches 8 bases. Sequencing was done on a sample of blood. The sequence was collected from a woman under 30 with Graves' hyperthyroidism that later progressed to Graves' ophthalmopathy. The CDR3 is CASSLEAQAGERETQYF. The CDR3 bases are TGTGCCAGCAGCTTAGAAGCCCAAGCGGGAGAAAGAGAGACCCAGTACTTC.